The entry below describes one T cell receptor beta chain. Its specificity is not known. These data come from a study of response to subunit inactivated influenza vaccine. General study results and limits: There was a suggestion from the authors that each seasonal influenza vaccination recruits few new T cells.

Unmatched junction bases numbered 10, after V lost 4 bases and J lost 2 bases. CDR3 size: 17 residues. Germline values: CDR1 SGHRS, CDR2 YFSETQ. Via MiXCR, TCRdb re-called the RT-PCR reads, giving one row per CDR3 protein. The sample lists 610,000 or so distinct CDR3 sequences, approximately 15% occurring once. The clonotype comes from a man in his forties or fifties who received an inactivated influenza vaccine. This rearrangement joins TRBV5-1 to TRBJ2-5, with 11 bases identical to TRBD2. The sample was PBMCs from blood, taken approximately 13 days after vaccination. For the CDR3, the DNA is TGCGCCAGCAGCCGTGGGGCGGGACTAGCGGCTCAAGAGACCCAGTACTTC. This sequence encodes CASSRGAGLAAQETQYF. The full variable domain, in which reference TRBV5-1 and TRBJ2-5 provide the parts outside the CDR3, is KAGVTQTPRYLIKTRGQQVTLSCSPISGHRSVSWYQQTPGQGLQFLFEYFSETQRNKGNFPGRFSGRQFSNSRSEMNVSTLELGDSALYLCASSRGAGLAAQETQYFGPGTRLLVL.